Detailed here is one T cell receptor (beta chain). The data are from a study of T cell responses to AZD1222 COVID-19 vaccine. The repertoire was sequenced with immunoSEQ multiplex PCR; TCRdb's copy has only in-frame clones and lacks some. The sample contains 140,000 to 150,000 clones, 85% to 95% of which appear only once. Germline CDR1 is SGDLS and CDR2 is YYNGEE. V gave up 5 bases and J gave up 5 bases; unmatched junction bases: 11. This CDR3 region has 16 residues. The J gene is TRBJ2-5, the V gene TRBV9, with TRBD1 matching over 11 bases. The receptor was isolated from an adult in good health. Here the sequenced sample was peripheral blood, taken on day 0 of AZD1222 vaccination. The DNA of the CDR3 is TGTGCCAGCAGTCGCAGTGGACAGGGGGCTGGTGAGACCCAGTACTTC. Translated, it gives CASSRSGQGAGETQYF.